The rows below give T cell receptor beta chains drawn from one sample of a study of Graves' ophthalmopathy and Graves' hyperthyroidism. TCRdb fed the multiplex PCR reads into MiXCR, producing one record per CDR3 protein. Among 240,000 or so distinct CDR3 sequences listed, around 45% were seen once. Sequenced input: peripheral blood. The receptors originated from an adult man with Graves' ophthalmopathy. Both conserved end residues are part of each CDR3. D genes are given only for firm matches. Where a row states a size, it is once, few, many or the class of an expanded clone; other rows omit it.

CDR3 length: 11
V gene: TRBV24-1
clone size: many
J gene: TRBJ2-5
D gene: .
CDR3 protein: CATSDEETQYF
CDR3 DNA: TGTGCCACCAGTGATGAAGAGACCCAGTACTTC

CDR3 length: 13
V gene: TRBV29-1
clone size: .
J gene: TRBJ2-5
D gene: TRBD1
CDR3 protein: CSVRDRYQETQYF
CDR3 DNA: TGCAGCGTCCGGGACAGGTATCAAGAGACCCAGTACTTC

CDR3 length: 16
V gene: TRBV4-1
clone size: few
J gene: TRBJ1-2
D gene: TRBD1
CDR3 protein: CASSQGPGTGADGYTF
CDR3 DNA: TGCGCCAGCAGCCAAGGTCCCGGAACAGGGGCCGATGGCTACACCTTC

CDR3 length: 10
V gene: TRBV2
clone size: .
J gene: TRBJ2-2
D gene: .
CDR3 protein: CASEAGELFF
CDR3 DNA: TGTGCCAGCGAGGCAGGGGAGCTGTTTTTT

CDR3 length: 11
V gene: TRBV28
clone size: few
J gene: TRBJ1-1
D gene: .
CDR3 protein: CAIGPNTEAFF
CDR3 DNA: TGTGCCATCGGCCCGAACACTGAAGCTTTCTTT

CDR3 length: 14
V gene: TRBV24-1
clone size: .
J gene: TRBJ2-4
D gene: .
CDR3 protein: CATSDPGTQNIQYF
CDR3 DNA: TGTGCCACCAGTGACCCCGGGACACAAAACATTCAGTACTTC

CDR3 length: 15
V gene: TRBV7-9
clone size: .
J gene: TRBJ1-4
D gene: .
CDR3 protein: CASSQEPGHNEKLFF
CDR3 DNA: TGTGCCAGCAGCCAAGAACCCGGGCATAATGAAAAACTGTTTTTT

CDR3 length: 15
V gene: TRBV20-1
clone size: .
J gene: TRBJ1-5
D gene: .
CDR3 protein: CSARQGWEPNQPQHF
CDR3 DNA: TGCAGTGCTAGACAGGGGTGGGAGCCCAATCAGCCCCAGCATTTT

CDR3 length: 13
V gene: TRBV10-2
clone size: .
J gene: TRBJ2-5
D gene: .
CDR3 protein: CASSEERGETQYF
CDR3 DNA: TGCGCCAGCAGTGAGGAAAGGGGGGAGACCCAGTACTTC

CDR3 length: 14
V gene: TRBV29-1
clone size: few
J gene: TRBJ2-6
D gene: .
CDR3 protein: CSVAGPPGANVLTF
CDR3 DNA: TGCAGCGTTGCGGGACCTCCTGGGGCCAACGTCCTGACTTTC

CDR3 length: 15
V gene: TRBV9
clone size: few
J gene: TRBJ1-2
D gene: .
CDR3 protein: CASSVAIQGQGGYTF
CDR3 DNA: TGTGCCAGCAGCGTAGCGATACAGGGCCAGGGTGGCTACACCTTC

CDR3 length: 15
V gene: TRBV2
clone size: .
J gene: TRBJ1-2
D gene: .
CDR3 protein: CASVPKQELVNGYTF
CDR3 DNA: TGTGCCAGCGTTCCCAAACAGGAACTCGTCAATGGCTACACCTTC

CDR3 length: 13
V gene: TRBV7-2
clone size: few
J gene: TRBJ1-2
D gene: .
CDR3 protein: CASSDSPIYGYTF
CDR3 DNA: TGTGCCAGCAGCGATAGCCCTATCTATGGCTACACCTTC

CDR3 length: 15
V gene: TRBV7-9
clone size: .
J gene: TRBJ2-5
D gene: .
CDR3 protein: CASSLEADYAETQYF
CDR3 DNA: TGTGCCAGCAGCTTAGAAGCGGATTACGCAGAGACCCAGTACTTC

CDR3 length: 13
V gene: TRBV7-3
clone size: .
J gene: TRBJ1-1
D gene: TRBD1
CDR3 protein: CASSFAGGTEAFF
CDR3 DNA: TGTGCCAGCAGCTTCGCAGGGGGCACTGAAGCTTTCTTT

CDR3 length: 15
V gene: TRBV2
clone size: .
J gene: TRBJ2-7
D gene: .
CDR3 protein: CASSPAHSGAYEQYF
CDR3 DNA: TGTGCCAGCAGCCCCGCCCATTCAGGGGCCTACGAGCAGTACTTC

CDR3 length: 13
V gene: TRBV7-8
clone size: few
J gene: TRBJ1-5
D gene: .
CDR3 protein: CASSFGGDQPQHF
CDR3 DNA: TGTGCCAGCAGCTTTGGAGGGGATCAGCCCCAGCATTTT

CDR3 length: 13
V gene: TRBV7-8
clone size: .
J gene: TRBJ2-7
D gene: .
CDR3 protein: CASSQSWTVEQYF
CDR3 DNA: TGTGCCAGCAGCCAATCCTGGACCGTCGAGCAGTACTTC